The 20 T cell receptor beta chains presented below share a single source sample, sequenced in a study of tumor and adjacent non-tumor tissue in lung cancer. A modified ARM-PCR protocol with three rounds of nested PCR amplified TCRbeta. TCRdb passed the multiplex PCR reads through MiXCR, listing each CDR3 protein once. The table lists more than 85,000 distinct CDR3 sequences, around 65% of them singletons. The template was RNA from unsorted bulk tissue. Sequencing was performed on lung tumor tissue. The receptors derive from a man aged 70-80 years with non-small cell lung cancer.

A remark on this clonotype: Sequence at one end of the junction differs from germline and may be a read error. The V and J genes are TRBV11-3 and TRBJ2-5, with a tentative D call TRBD1 (6 bases). The CDR3 covers 16 residues. Germline V CDR1 and CDR2: SGHNT, YENEEA. The DNA for the CDR3 is TGTGCAGCAAGCAGCTTACGTGGGGGCAGCAAAGAGACCCAGAACTTC. Its translation: CAASSLRGGSKETQNF.

As regards this clonotype: Germline is not matched at one junction end, which may reflect a read error. The chain carries TRBV7-8 and TRBJ2-1, with D possibly TRBD2 on 5 matching bases. Germline loops: CDR1 SGHVS, CDR2 FQNEAQ. This CDR3 is 11 amino acids long. The CDR3 DNA reads TGTGTCAGCCGGGGTGACAATGAGCAGTTCTTC. As protein: CVSRGDNEQFF.

The chain joins TRBV11-3 to TRBJ2-1, with TRBD1 identical over 9 bases. The germline V gene encodes CDR1 SGHNT and CDR2 YENEEA. Trimming took 5 bases from V and 11 from J; bases not matched to a gene: 10. This CDR3 contains 14 residues. The CDR3 nucleotides are TGTGCCAGCAGCGGTCGGGACAGGGTTAATAAGCAGTTCTTC. Translation: CASSGRDRVNKQFF.

Of note for this clonotype: A single base separates this from a much larger clone, so it may be a read error. CDR3 loop: CACSQGRLAGYNEQFF. The CDR3 region has the DNA TGTGCCTGCAGCCAAGGGAGACTAGCGGGGTACAATGAGCAGTTCTTC. V usage is TRBV4-2 and J usage is TRBJ2-1; TRBD2 agrees at 11 bases. Germline loops: CDR1 LGHNA, CDR2 YNFKEQ. The CDR3 has 16 amino acids.

The chain has TRBV5-5 and TRBJ1-2; D perhaps matches TRBD1 (5 bases). The germline CDR1 and CDR2 sequences are SGHKS and YYEKEE (reference sequence). The CDR3 length is 13 residues. Trimming cost V 5 bases and J 13 bases, with 21 bases left between them. In DNA, the CDR3 is TGTGCCAGCAGTTTTATCCTTTGGGGGGAGTCCACCTTC. Translating it yields CASSFILWGESTF. The whole variable domain, filled in from reference TRBV5-5 and TRBJ1-2, reads DAGVTQSPTHLIKTRGQQVTLRCSPISGHKSVSWYQQVLGQGPQFIFQYYEKEERGRGNFPDRFSARQFPNYSSELNVNALLLGDSALYLCASSFILWGESTFGSGTRLTVV.

This clonotype has a handful of counts. The CDR3 nucleotides are TGTGCCAGCAGCTGGCAGGCGGGGGGCGGCACTGAAGCTTTCTTT. Translation: CASSWQAGGGTEAFF. The chain recombines TRBV7-9 with TRBJ1-1; D is possibly TRBD1 (6 bases). CDR3 length: 15 amino acids. Per germline, CDR1 SEHNR and CDR2 FQNEAQ (reference sequence). Trimming removed 4 bases from V and 4 bases from J, with 16 bases in between.

In regard to this clonotype: The final CDR3 position lacks the conserved phenylalanine or tryptophan, pointing to a likely read error. The gene calls are TRBV12-3 or TRBV12-4 and TRBJ1-2, with no clear D. V shed 3 bases and J shed 5 bases, with 16 bases lying between them. This CDR3 region has 15 residues. The CDR3 DNA follows: TGTGCCAGCAGTTTTCTCGGGAGGACGCCATATGGCTACACCCTC. Translation: CASSFLGRTPYGYTL.

This clonotype has at least ten counts. The rearrangement uses TRBV6-5 and TRBJ2-3, with TRBD1 matching over 8 bases. The CDR3 covers 16 residues. Trimming at V came to 2 bases and at J to 5 bases, leaving 9 bases not matched to a gene. The germline V gene has CDR1 MNHEY and CDR2 SVGAGI. The CDR3 loop is CASSYGWTGRKDTQYF. Written as DNA, the CDR3 is TGTGCCAGCAGTTACGGGTGGACAGGGCGTAAAGATACGCAGTATTTT.

This clonotype was detected a few times. A read error is possible here, since a much larger clone lies one base away. The rearrangement uses TRBV29-1 and TRBJ2-1; TRBD2 matches at 10 bases. The CDR3 is 15 amino acids. The germline CDR1 and CDR2 sequences are SQVTM and ANQGSEA. CDR3 sequence (DNA): TGCAACTCCGGTGGGCTAGCGGGGGATATCAATGAGCAGTTCTTC. Translating it yields CNSGGLAGDINEQFF.

Comments on this clonotype: An end of the junction does not agree with germline; a read error may underlie this. The CDR3: CASNQARLAGSTGELFF. Written as DNA, the CDR3 is TGTGCCAGCAACCAAGCCAGACTAGCGGGGAGTACCGGGGAGCTGTTTTTT. This rearrangement joins TRBV4-2 to TRBJ2-2; 11 bases fit TRBD2. The germline V gene has CDR1 LGHNA and CDR2 YNFKEQ. The CDR3 spans 17 residues.

On this clonotype itself: With a much larger clone just one base away, this may be a read error. This chain uses TRBV20-1 with TRBJ1-6; D not certain. CDR1 DFQATT and CDR2 SNEGSKA come from the germline V gene (reference sequence). The CDR3 contains 16 residues. CDR3 coding DNA: TGCAATGCTAGAGATCAAGTAGGCCTCTATAATTCACCCCTCCACTTT. It translates to CNARDQVGLYNSPLHF.

As for this clonotype: It is likely a read error, because the conserved phenylalanine at the end of the CDR3 is missing. The DNA is omitted, as the CDR3 cannot be located on it reliably, and the CDR3 follows TCRdb's listing. The chain employs TRBV11-2 and TRBJ2-7; the table's D call of TRBD1 was not tested on the DNA. Germline V gene lookup returns CDR1 SGHAT and CDR2 FQNNGV. The CDR3 is 14 residues long, counting both termini. The chain's CDR3 is CASSEGDRDYEHYL.

Points on this clonotype: A junction boundary mismatches the germline segment, possibly from a read error. This chain joins TRBV28 and TRBJ2-7; 7 bases agree with TRBD1. The CDR3 spans 17 residues. Germline V gives CDR1 MDHEN, CDR2 SYDVKM. CDR3 nucleotide sequence: TGTGCCAGCAGTGATATTGTGACAGGGCGTCCCTCCTACGGGCAGTACTTC. Translation gives CASSDIVTGRPSYGQYF. Filled out from reference TRBV28 and TRBJ2-7, the complete variable domain reads DVKVTQSSRYLVKRTGEKVFLECVQDMDHENMFWYRQDPGLGLRLIYFSYDVKMKEKGDIPEGYSVSREKKERFSLILESASTNQTSMYLCASSDIVTGRPSYGQYFGPGTRLTVT.

This clonotype was counted ten times or more. V gene TRBV20-1 combines with J gene TRBJ1-5; the match to TRBD1 covers 9 bases. The trim removed 3 bases at V and 6 bases at J, leaving 6 bases unmatched. Germline V lookup: CDR1 DFQATT, CDR2 SNEGSKA (reference sequence). This CDR3 contains 14 residues. The CDR3 spells CSASSGTGFQPQHF. As DNA, the CDR3 is TGCAGTGCTAGCTCCGGGACAGGGTTTCAGCCCCAGCATTTT.

The V gene is TRBV21-1, the J gene TRBJ2-7; TRBD2 is the table's D call, not checked against the DNA. TRBV21-1 is marked as a pseudogene. The CDR3 length is 17 residues. CDR3 bases: TGTGCCAGCAGCAAATTAGTCCTAGGAGGTTCCCACGACCCGCGGTACTTC. It encodes CASSKLVLGGSHDPRYF.

For this clonotype: A much more abundant neighbour one base away suggests this may be a read error. V and J are TRBV5-1 and TRBJ2-2; tentative D call: TRBD2 (5 bases). The length of the CDR3 is 14 residues. Germline V gene data show CDR1 as SGHRS and CDR2 as YFSETQ. The CDR3 DNA sequence: TGCGCCAGCAGCACCTGGACCCACACCGGGGAGCCGTTTTTT. It translates to CASSTWTHTGEPFF.

As concerns this clonotype: Just one base apart from a much larger clone, this may be a read error. The chain is built from TRBV12-3 or TRBV12-4 and TRBJ2-5; 7 bases align to TRBD1. This CDR3 is built from 13 residues. CDR3 sequence: CASRQGSQGTQYF. The CDR3 region has the DNA TGTGCCAGCAGACAGGGGTCCCAAGGGACCCAGTACTTC.

Many counts were recorded for this clonotype. V gene TRBV6-6 combines with J gene TRBJ1-1; TRBD1 agrees at 10 bases. The CDR3 has 15 amino acids. The germline gives CDR1 MNHNY, CDR2 SVGAGI (reference sequence). J was trimmed by 4 bases and V by 0 bases; bases with no gene match: 2. The CDR3: CASSYSDRGGTEAFF. In DNA form, the CDR3 reads TGTGCCAGCAGTTACTCGGACAGGGGGGGCACTGAAGCTTTCTTT.

As for this clonotype: One end of the junction varies from germline; a read error may be responsible. This chain uses TRBV29-1 with TRBJ1-3, with a weak D call TRBD1 (6 bases). The CDR3 runs to 17 residues. CDR1 and CDR2 (germline): SQVTM, ANQGSEA. The DNA of the CDR3 is TGCAGCATTGAACCCCCCGGGGCAGGGGCGGGGGTAAACACCATATATTTT. Protein product: CSIEPPGAGAGVNTIYF.

Remarks on this clonotype: At one end the junction does not follow the germline gene, possibly because of a read error. This chain uses TRBV11-2 with TRBJ2-2; 10 bases are a match to TRBD2. There are 17 residues in the CDR3. In germline, CDR1 is SGHAT, CDR2 FQNNGV. CDR3 DNA: TGTGTCAGCAGCTTACTAGCGGGATGGCCGCACACCGGGGAGCTGTTTTTT. Its translation is CVSSLLAGWPHTGELFF.